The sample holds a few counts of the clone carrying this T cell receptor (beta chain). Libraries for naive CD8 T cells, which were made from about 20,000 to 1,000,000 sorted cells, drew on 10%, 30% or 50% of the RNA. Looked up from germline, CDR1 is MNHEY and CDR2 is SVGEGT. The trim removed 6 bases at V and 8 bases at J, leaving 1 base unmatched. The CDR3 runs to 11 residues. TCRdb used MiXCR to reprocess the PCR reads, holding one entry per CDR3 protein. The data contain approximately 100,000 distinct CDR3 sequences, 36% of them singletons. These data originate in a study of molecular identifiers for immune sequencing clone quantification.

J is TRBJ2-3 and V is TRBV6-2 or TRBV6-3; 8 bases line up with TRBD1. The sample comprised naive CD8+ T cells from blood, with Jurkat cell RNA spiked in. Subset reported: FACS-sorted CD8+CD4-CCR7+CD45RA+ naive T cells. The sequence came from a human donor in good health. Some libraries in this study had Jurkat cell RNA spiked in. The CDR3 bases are TGTGCCAGCAGGACAGGGGCTACGCAGTATTTT. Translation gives CASRTGATQYF.